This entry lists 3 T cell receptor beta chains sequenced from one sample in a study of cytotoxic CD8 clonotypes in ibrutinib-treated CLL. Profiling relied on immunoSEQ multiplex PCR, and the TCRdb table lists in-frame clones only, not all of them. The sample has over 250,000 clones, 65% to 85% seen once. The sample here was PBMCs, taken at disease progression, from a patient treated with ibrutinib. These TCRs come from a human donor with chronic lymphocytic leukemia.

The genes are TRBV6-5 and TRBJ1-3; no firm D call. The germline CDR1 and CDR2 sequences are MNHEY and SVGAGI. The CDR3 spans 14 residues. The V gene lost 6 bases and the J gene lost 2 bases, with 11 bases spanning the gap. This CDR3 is CASSKPPPGNTIYF. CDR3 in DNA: TGTGCCAGCAGCAAACCACCTCCTGGAAACACCATATATTTT.

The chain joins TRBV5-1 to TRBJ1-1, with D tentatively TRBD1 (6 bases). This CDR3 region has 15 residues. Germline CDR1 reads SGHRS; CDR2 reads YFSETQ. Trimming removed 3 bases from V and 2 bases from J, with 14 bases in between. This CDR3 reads CASSWVGGGNTEAFF. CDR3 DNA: TGCGCCAGCAGCTGGGTTGGTGGGGGCAACACTGAAGCTTTCTTT. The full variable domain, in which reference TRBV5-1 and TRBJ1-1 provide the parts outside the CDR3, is KAGVTQTPRYLIKTRGQQVTLSCSPISGHRSVSWYQQTPGQGLQFLFEYFSETQRNKGNFPGRFSGRQFSNSRSEMNVSTLELGDSALYLCASSWVGGGNTEAFFGQGTRLTVV.

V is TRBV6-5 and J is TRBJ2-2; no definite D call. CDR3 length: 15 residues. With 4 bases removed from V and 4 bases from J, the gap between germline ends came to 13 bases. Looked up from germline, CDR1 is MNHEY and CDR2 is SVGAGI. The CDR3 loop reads CASSLVLTGTGELFF. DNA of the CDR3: TGTGCCAGCAGTTTAGTTCTGACGGGCACCGGGGAGCTGTTTTTT.